These 9 T cell receptor beta chains share one sample of origin, sequenced in a study of cytomegalovirus exposure and HLA in healthy donors. This PCR relied on a set of 60 Vbeta primers and 13 Jbeta primers. Only in-frame clones appear in the TCRdb table, and some are missing; sequencing was by immunoSEQ multiplex PCR. The data hold tens of thousands of clones, with roughly 83% observed a single time. The sequencing input was PBMCs. The receptors come from a man aged 25-45 years in good health and CMV-seronegative.

V and J are TRBV29-1 and TRBJ1-4; 9 positions match TRBD1. The CDR3 is 13 residues long. Looked up from germline, CDR1 is SQVTM and CDR2 is ANQGSEA. J lost 4 bases, V lost 7 bases, and 4 bases had no gene match. CDR3 DNA sequence: TGCAGCGCCTTGGGACAGGGTAATGAAAAACTGTTTTTT. Its protein product is CSALGQGNEKLFF. Full variable domain (outside the CDR3, taken from reference TRBV29-1 and TRBJ1-4): SAVISQKPSRDICQRGTSLTIQCQVDSQVTMMFWYRQQPGQSLTLIATANQGSEATYESGFVIDKFPISRPNLTFSTLTVSNMSPEDSSIYLCSALGQGNEKLFFGSGTQLSVL.

The genes are TRBV7-3 and TRBJ1-1; no firm D call. V was cut by 4 bases and J by 4 bases, with 13 bases left in between. Germline V gene lookup returns CDR1 SGHTA and CDR2 FQGTGA. This CDR3 comprises 14 residues. CDR3 DNA sequence: TGTGCCAGCAGCTCATCCCAGCAGGCCACTGAAGCTTTCTTT. This codes for CASSSSQQATEAFF.

This sequence joins TRBV9 and TRBJ1-2; 7 bases map to TRBD1. Germline V gene lookup returns CDR1 SGDLS and CDR2 YYNGEE. V lost 6 bases to trimming and J lost 5 bases; unmatched junction nucleotides: 13. The CDR3 contains 15 residues. In DNA form, the CDR3 reads TGTGCCAGCACCAAGGGACAGAGCTATTTGTATGGCTACACCTTC. This encodes CASTKGQSYLYGYTF.

This sequence joins TRBV7-2 and TRBJ2-7; no firm D call. This CDR3 contains 15 residues. The V gene's germline CDR1 is SGHTA and CDR2 FQGNSA. Trimming pared 1 base from V and 2 bases from J, leaving 12 bases between. This chain's CDR3 is CASSLVSGSTYEQYF. CDR3 DNA: TGTGCCAGCAGCTTAGTCTCCGGGTCCACCTACGAGCAGTACTTC.

This clone was counted between two and nine times. This chain links TRBV2 with TRBJ2-3, with D maybe TRBD1 (5 bases). The CDR3 sequence is 17 residues long. CDR1 and CDR2 from the germline V gene are SNHLY and FYNNEI. V lost 1 base and J lost 0, with 14 bases in between. The CDR3 DNA reads as TGTGCCAGCAGTGAAGGGGTAGGGGCAACTAGCACAGATACGCAGTATTTT. The encoded protein is CASSEGVGATSTDTQYF.

The genes are TRBV12-5 and TRBJ2-4; D is possibly TRBD1 (6 bases). This CDR3 is built from 15 residues. V gave up 1 base and J gave up 7 bases, with 14 bases separating them. CDR1 is LGHNT, CDR2 FRNRAP, per germline. The chain's CDR3 is CASGLEQGFSNIQYF. As DNA, the CDR3 is TGTGCTAGTGGTTTGGAACAGGGTTTTTCGAACATTCAGTACTTC.

In nucleotides, the CDR3 is TGTGCCAGTCACCGACAGGGGGCGTTAAAAAATGAGCAGTTCTTC. Translating gives CASHRQGALKNEQFF. This chain connects TRBV19 to TRBJ2-1; 10 positions match TRBD1. Trimming at V came to 8 bases and at J to 7 bases, leaving 11 bases not matched to a gene. CDR3 size: 15 residues. Germline lookup yields CDR1 LNHDA and CDR2 SQIVND (reference sequence).

The chain has TRBV14 and TRBJ2-1, with 7 bases matching TRBD1. The CDR3 length is 14 residues. The V gene end was trimmed by 4 bases and the J gene end by 6 bases; junction bases not matched to a gene: 6. From germline, CDR1 is SGHDN and CDR2 FVKESK. The CDR3: CASSRGQRFNEQFF. The DNA of the CDR3 is TGTGCCAGCAGCCGGGGACAGCGGTTCAATGAGCAGTTCTTC.

The CDR3 is CASSAGSGEQFF. The CDR3 bases are TGTGCCAGCAGCGCAGGGTCCGGGGAGCAGTTCTTC. The chain uses TRBV9 and TRBJ2-1; maybe TRBD1 (5 bases). Germline CDR1 SGDLS, CDR2 YYNGEE. The CDR3 runs to 12 residues. Trimming pared 3 bases from V and 10 bases from J, leaving 11 bases between.